The clone carrying this TCR beta chain was counted only a few times. Its antigen is undetermined. At the Johns Hopkins FTIC core, DNA taken from cultured CD4+ T cells was sequenced by way of the Oncomine TCR Beta short-read assay. A single record per CDR3 protein comes from TCRdb applying MiXCR to the PCR reads. The sample consists of about 7,000 distinct CDR3 sequences, around 65% of them appearing once. The data are from a study of vaccination and CD4 T cells after COVID-19. Study-level background: The convalescent group had six males, four females, seven Caucasians, two Asians, one multiracial. A vaccine, either BNT162b2 or mRNA-1273, was given to participants in two doses. Each of the control cultures got a CEFX pool, an HIV-1 Nef pool, or no peptide. Study results and limitations: Convalescent patients were relatively few, and early post-infection timepoints were missing.

Treatment defined: approximately 9-day PBMC culture with coronavirus spike peptide pools or control peptides (ViraFEST assay). The CDR3 loop spans 13 amino acids. Germline CDR1 is DFQATT and CDR2 is SNEGSKA (reference sequence). The chain links TRBV20-1 to TRBJ2-1; 9 nucleotides match TRBD2. This TCR came from a human donor who had recovered from COVID-19. Sequences were obtained from CD4+ T cells from blood, cultured in vitro. In DNA, the CDR3 is TGCACTCGACGGCGGGGGGGCTACAATGAGCAGTTCTTC. Its protein is CTRRRGGYNEQFF.